These T cell receptor beta chains were read from a single sample in a study of cytomegalovirus exposure and HLA in healthy donors. The method was immunoSEQ multiplex PCR; TCRdb's version includes in-frame clones alone and lacks a portion of them. The sample carries about 160,000 clones, around four fifths recorded once. Source material: PBMCs. These receptors all stem from a woman aged 18-29 years in good health and CMV-seronegative. CDR3s include the opening cysteine and the closing phenylalanine or tryptophan. D genes are given only for firm matches. Clone size is not always given. Where it is, it says once, few, many or a class for expanded clones.

J	V	size	D	DNA	CDR3
TRBJ1-1	TRBV6-1	NA	TRBD1	TGTGCCAGCAGTGCCTTACAGGGGAGGGCTTTCTTT	CASSALQGRAFF
TRBJ2-5	TRBV9	NA	TRBD2	TGTGCCAGCGCCGCAGCGGGGGGCATCGAGACCCAGTACTTC	CASAAAGGIETQYF
TRBJ1-1	TRBV7-9	NA	NA	TGTGCCAGCAGCTTAGATGACTTTAACACTGAAGCTTTCTTT	CASSLDDFNTEAFF
TRBJ1-5	TRBV7-9	NA	TRBD1	TGTGCCAGCAGCTTAGGACAGGGGGATCAGCCCCAGCATTTT	CASSLGQGDQPQHF
TRBJ2-3	TRBV10-1	NA	NA	TGCGCCAGCAGCCCAAACACAGATACGCAGTATTTT	CASSPNTDTQYF
TRBJ1-4	TRBV28	NA	NA	TGTGCCAGCAGTTCATATCCCGGGACAGAAAAACTGTTTTTT	CASSSYPGTEKLFF
TRBJ1-4	TRBV5-1	NA	NA	TGCGCCAGCAGCTTGGGGACAGCGGAAACTAATGAAAAACTGTTTTTT	CASSLGTAETNEKLFF
TRBJ2-2	TRBV9	NA	TRBD2	TGTGCCAGCGGCGTGCTTTCTAAGCGGGGGATAACTATGAACACCGGGGAGCTGTTTTTT	CASGVLSKRGITMNTGELFF
TRBJ1-3	TRBV6-5	NA	NA	TGTGCCAGCAGTTACATCGCGGGTTCTGGAAACACCATATATTTT	CASSYIAGSGNTIYF
TRBJ1-4	TRBV2	once	NA	TGTGCCAGCAGTCTTGCCCTGACTAAAAAACTGTTTTTT	CASSLALTKKLFF
TRBJ2-7	TRBV6-1	NA	TRBD1	TGTGCCAGCAGTGAAGAGCCGGGACAGTCCTACGAGCAGTACTTC	CASSEEPGQSYEQYF
TRBJ1-1	TRBV2	NA	NA	TGTGCCAGCAGCTATTCGGGACATAACACTGAAGCCTTCTTT	CASSYSGHNTEAFF
TRBJ1-5	TRBV13	NA	NA	TGTGCCAGCAGCTTAGGACAAGTCAATCAGCCCCAGCATTTT	CASSLGQVNQPQHF
TRBJ1-1	TRBV10-3	NA	TRBD1	TGTGCCATCAGCACGGGACAGATGAACACTGAAGCTTTCTTT	CAISTGQMNTEAFF
TRBJ2-7	TRBV10-2	NA	TRBD1	TGCGCCAGCAGTGGGGGACAGGGTGTCCCCGAGCAGTACTTC	CASSGGQGVPEQYF
TRBJ2-3	TRBV7-9	NA	TRBD1	TGTGCCAGCAGCTTCGGAGACAGGGTAACAGATACGCAGTATTTT	CASSFGDRVTDTQYF
TRBJ1-5	TRBV2	NA	TRBD1	TGTGCCAGCGGCGACAGGGGGGTGCGGCAGCCCCAGCATTTT	CASGDRGVRQPQHF
TRBJ2-1	TRBV5-1	NA	TRBD1	TGCGCCAGCAGCTTGCGGCTGGGACAGGTCAACAATGAGCAGTTCTTC	CASSLRLGQVNNEQFF
TRBJ1-1	TRBV6-5	NA	TRBD1	TGTGCCAGCAGTCAAGACAGGGGAGGCACTGAAGCTTTCTTT	CASSQDRGGTEAFF
TRBJ2-3	TRBV19	NA	NA	TGTGCCAGTAGTAATCCGGGAGACACAGATACGCAGTATTTT	CASSNPGDTDTQYF